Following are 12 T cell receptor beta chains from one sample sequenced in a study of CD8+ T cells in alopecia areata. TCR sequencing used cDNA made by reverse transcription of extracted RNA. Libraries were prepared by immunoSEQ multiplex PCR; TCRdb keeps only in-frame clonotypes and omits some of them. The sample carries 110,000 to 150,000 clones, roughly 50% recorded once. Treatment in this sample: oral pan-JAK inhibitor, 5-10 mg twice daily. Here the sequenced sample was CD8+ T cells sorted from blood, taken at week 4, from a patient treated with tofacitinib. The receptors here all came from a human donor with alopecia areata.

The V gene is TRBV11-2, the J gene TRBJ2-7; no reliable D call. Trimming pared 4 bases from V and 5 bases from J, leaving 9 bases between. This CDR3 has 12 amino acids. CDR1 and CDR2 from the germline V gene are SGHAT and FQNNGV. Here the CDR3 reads CASSSKGNEQYF. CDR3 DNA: TGTGCCAGCAGCTCGAAAGGAAACGAGCAGTACTTC.

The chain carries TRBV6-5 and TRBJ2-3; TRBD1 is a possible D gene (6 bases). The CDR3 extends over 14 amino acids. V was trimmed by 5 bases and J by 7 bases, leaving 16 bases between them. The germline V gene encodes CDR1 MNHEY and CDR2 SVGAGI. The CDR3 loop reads CASSPEGVYHTQYF. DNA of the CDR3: TGTGCCAGCAGTCCCGAGGGGGTGTACCATACGCAGTATTTT.

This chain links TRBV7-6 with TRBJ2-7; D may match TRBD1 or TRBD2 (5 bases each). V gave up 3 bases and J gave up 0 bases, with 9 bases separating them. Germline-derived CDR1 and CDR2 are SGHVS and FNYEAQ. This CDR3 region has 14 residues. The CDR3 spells CASSFGGGSYEQYF. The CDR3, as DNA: TGTGCCAGCAGCTTCGGTGGGGGCTCCTACGAGCAGTACTTC.

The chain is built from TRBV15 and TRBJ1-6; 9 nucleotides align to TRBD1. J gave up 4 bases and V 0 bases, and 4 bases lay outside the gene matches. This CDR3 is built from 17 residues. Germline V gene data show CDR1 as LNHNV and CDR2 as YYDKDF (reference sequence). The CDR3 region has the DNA TGTGCCACCAGCAGAGATAGGGGACAGGGTTATAATTCACCCCTCCACTTT. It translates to CATSRDRGQGYNSPLHF.

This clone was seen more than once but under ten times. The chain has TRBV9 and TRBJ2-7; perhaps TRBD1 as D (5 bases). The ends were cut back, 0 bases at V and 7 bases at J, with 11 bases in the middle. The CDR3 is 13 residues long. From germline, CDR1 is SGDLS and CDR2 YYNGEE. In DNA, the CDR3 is TGTGCCAGCAGCGTAGGACAGACCGCTGAGCAGTACTTC. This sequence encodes CASSVGQTAEQYF.

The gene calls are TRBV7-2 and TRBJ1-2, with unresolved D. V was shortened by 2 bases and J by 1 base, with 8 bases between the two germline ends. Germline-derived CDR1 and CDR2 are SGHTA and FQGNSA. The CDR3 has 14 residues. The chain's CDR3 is CASSLIRFNYGYTF. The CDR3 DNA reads TGTGCCAGCAGCTTAATCAGGTTTAACTATGGCTACACCTTC.

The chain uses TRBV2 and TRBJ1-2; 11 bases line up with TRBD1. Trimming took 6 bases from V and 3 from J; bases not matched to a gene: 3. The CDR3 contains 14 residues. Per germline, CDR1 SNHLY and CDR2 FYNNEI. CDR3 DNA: TGTGCCAGCAGCGGACAGGGGGCGGACTATGGCTACACCTTC. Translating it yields CASSGQGADYGYTF.

CDR3 region: CASLGNSPLHF. The DNA for the CDR3 is TGCGCCAGCCTGGGGAATTCACCCCTCCACTTT. This chain links TRBV10-2 with TRBJ1-6, with D uncertain. The germline V gene encodes CDR1 WSHSY and CDR2 SAAADI. The CDR3 is 11 residues long. V dropped 8 bases and J dropped 7 bases, with 6 bases sitting between them.

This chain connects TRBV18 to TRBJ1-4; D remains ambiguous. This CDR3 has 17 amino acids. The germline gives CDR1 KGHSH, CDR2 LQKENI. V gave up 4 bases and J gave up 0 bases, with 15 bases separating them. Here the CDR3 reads CASSRWPDGSTNEKLFF. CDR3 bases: TGTGCCAGCTCACGGTGGCCGGACGGATCAACTAATGAAAAACTGTTTTTT.

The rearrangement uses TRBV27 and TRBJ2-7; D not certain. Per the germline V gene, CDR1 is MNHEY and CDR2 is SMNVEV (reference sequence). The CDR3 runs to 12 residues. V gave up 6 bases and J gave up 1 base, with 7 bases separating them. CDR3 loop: CASSDGSYEQYF. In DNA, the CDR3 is TGTGCCAGCAGCGACGGGTCCTACGAGCAGTACTTC.

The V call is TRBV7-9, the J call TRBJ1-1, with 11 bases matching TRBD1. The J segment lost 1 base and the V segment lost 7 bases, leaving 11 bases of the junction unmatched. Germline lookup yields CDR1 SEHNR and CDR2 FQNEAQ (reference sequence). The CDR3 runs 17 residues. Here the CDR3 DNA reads TGTGCCAGCACCACTATGAGGGACAGGGGGTGGAACACTGAAGCTTTCTTT. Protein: CASTTMRDRGWNTEAFF.

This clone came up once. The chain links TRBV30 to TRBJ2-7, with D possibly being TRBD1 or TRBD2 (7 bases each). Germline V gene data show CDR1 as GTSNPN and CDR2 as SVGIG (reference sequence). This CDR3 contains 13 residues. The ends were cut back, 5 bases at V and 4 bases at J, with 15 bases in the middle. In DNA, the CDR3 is TGTGCCTGGGCAGCGGGGACAGCTTACGAGCAGTACTTC. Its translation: CAWAAGTAYEQYF.